Each of the 5 T cell receptor beta chains below was sequenced from the same sample in a study of T-cell reconstitution after alpha-beta-depleted transplantation in children (dated by TCRdb to about 2016). The method was PCR. Sequencer: Illumina HiSeq 2500. TCR library preparation used molecular barcoding, with unique molecular identifiers applied to normalize quantification of the TCRbeta repertoire. Using fastp trimming at Q25 and MiXCR clonotype assembly, TCRdb reanalyzed the public sequencing data and kept in-frame beta chains. All rows with the same CDR3 protein become a single entry with the most common DNA and genes. The sample table holds almost 600,000 distinct CDR3 sequences, of which approximately 30% were seen once. Less than 40% of the sample is in the top ten clones. The sample's treatment or condition label is to be understood as: allogeneic hematopoietic cell transplantation with graft depleted of TCRalphabeta T cells and CD19 B cells.

Sequencing was performed on PBMCs, taken before TCRalphabeta/CD19-depleted stem cell transplant. The receptors shown here come from a boy younger than two with Wiskott-Aldrich syndrome, due to receive a stem cell transplant.

This clonotype was seen many times. The J gene is TRBJ2-1, the V gene TRBV12-3 or TRBV12-4; 9 nucleotides line up with TRBD2. This CDR3 comprises 13 residues. Losses at the gene ends were 3 bases for V and 7 bases for J; bases not matched to a gene: 1. In DNA, the CDR3 is TGTGCCAGCAGTTTTACTAGCGGGAATGAGCAGTTCTTC. This sequence encodes CASSFTSGNEQFF.

The genes are TRBV20-1 and TRBJ1-4, with unresolved D. Per the germline V gene, CDR1 is DFQATT and CDR2 is SNEGSKA (reference sequence). V was cut by 2 bases and J by 8 bases, with 12 bases left in between. The CDR3 contains 13 residues. The CDR3 coding sequence is TGCAGTGCTAGACCAGGAAGTTGGGAAAAACTGTTTTTT. It codes for CSARPGSWEKLFF.

This clonotype was seen a few times. This chain joins TRBV9 and TRBJ2-1, with D hard to call. In germline, CDR1 is SGDLS, CDR2 YYNGEE. CDR3 length: 13 amino acids. The ends were cut back, 4 bases at V and 2 bases at J, with 7 bases in the middle. The CDR3 DNA reads TGTGCCAGCAGCCCCCACCCCTACAATGAGCAGTTCTTC. As protein: CASSPHPYNEQFF.

The chain couples TRBV21-1 to TRBJ2-6; TRBD2 reflects the table's D call only, with no check against the DNA. TRBV21-1 is given as a pseudogene. This CDR3 region has 20 residues. In DNA, the CDR3 is TGTGCCAGGAGCCCGGGGCTCCGTAGCGGAAGGGCCTCTGGGGCCAACGTCCTGACTTTC. Translation: CARSPGLRSGRASGANVLTF.

The chain recombines TRBV5-5 with TRBJ2-1, with 7 bases matching TRBD2. The CDR3 is 14 amino acids. The V segment lost 3 bases and the J segment 8 bases; nucleotides outside the gene matches: 8. CDR1 and CDR2 (germline): SGHKS, YYEKEE (reference sequence). The CDR3 protein is CASSYGGSWDEQFF. The CDR3, as DNA: TGTGCCAGCAGCTACGGCGGGAGCTGGGATGAGCAGTTCTTC.